These 12 T cell receptor beta chains were all obtained from the same sample, sequenced in a study of neurological immune-mediated disorders. TCRdb passed the 5' RACE reads through MiXCR, listing each CDR3 protein once. Counted here are approximately 74,000 distinct CDR3 sequences, roughly 9% occurring once; the ten biggest clones make up about 1.7%. Sequencing was done on a sample of PBMCs. These receptors were taken from a man aged 45-65 years in good health.

At least ten counts were recorded for this clonotype. The genes are TRBV5-1 and TRBJ2-2; D is tentatively TRBD1 or TRBD2 (5 bases each). There are 13 residues in the CDR3. Germline assignment: CDR1 SGHRS and CDR2 YFSETQ. Trimming took 1 base from V and 6 from J, leaving 7 bases between them. The CDR3 bases are TGCGCCAGCAGCTTGAGAGGGGCCGGGGAGCTGTTTTTT. Translating gives CASSLRGAGELFF.

This clonotype was seen at least ten times. This chain uses TRBV5-1 with TRBJ1-1; D is uncertain. The germline CDR1 and CDR2 sequences are SGHRS and YFSETQ. This CDR3 has 14 amino acids. V was shortened by 4 bases and J by 1 base, with 11 bases between the two germline ends. CDR3 bases: TGCGCCAGCAGCCCGAGGGAAGGGAACACTGAAGCTTTCTTT. Its protein product is CASSPREGNTEAFF. Drawing the rest from reference TRBV5-1 and TRBJ1-1, the complete variable domain is KAGVTQTPRYLIKTRGQQVTLSCSPISGHRSVSWYQQTPGQGLQFLFEYFSETQRNKGNFPGRFSGRQFSNSRSEMNVSTLELGDSALYLCASSPREGNTEAFFGQGTRLTVV.

This clonotype was recorded at least ten times. The chain carries TRBV7-9 and TRBJ1-1; D not resolved. Looked up from germline, CDR1 is SEHNR and CDR2 is FQNEAQ (reference sequence). Trimming cost V 4 bases and J 0 bases, with 12 bases left between them. The CDR3 has 15 residues. As DNA, the CDR3 is TGTGCCAGCAGCTATACTCAGGTAATGAACACTGAAGCTTTCTTT. It specifies CASSYTQVMNTEAFF. Full variable domain (remainder filled in from reference TRBV7-9 and TRBJ1-1): DTGVSQNPRHKITKRGQNVTFRCDPISEHNRLYWYRQTLGQGPEFLTYFQNEAQLEKSRLLSDRFSAERPKGSFSTLEIQRTEQGDSAMYLCASSYTQVMNTEAFFGQGTRLTVV.

This clonotype was observed many times. The chain carries TRBV5-1 and TRBJ2-1; 10 positions match TRBD1. Germline CDR1 is SGHRS and CDR2 is YFSETQ. V was pared by 4 bases and J by 8 bases, with 6 bases of the junction left unmatched. CDR3 length equals 14 residues. Written as DNA, the CDR3 is TGCGCCAGCAGCCCAATGGACAGGGGGGATGAGCAGTTCTTC. Translation: CASSPMDRGDEQFF. The whole variable domain, remainder taken from reference TRBV5-1 and TRBJ2-1, is KAGVTQTPRYLIKTRGQQVTLSCSPISGHRSVSWYQQTPGQGLQFLFEYFSETQRNKGNFPGRFSGRQFSNSRSEMNVSTLELGDSALYLCASSPMDRGDEQFFGPGTRLTVL.

This clonotype appeared many times. The chain is built from TRBV7-8 and TRBJ2-1; weak D call: TRBD2 (6 bases). The germline V and J ends were trimmed by 1 base and 4 bases, with 8 bases remaining between them. The CDR3 consists of 14 residues. Germline V lookup: CDR1 SGHVS, CDR2 FQNEAQ. Here the CDR3 reads CASSLVGLYNEQFF. In nucleotides, the CDR3 is TGTGCCAGCAGCTTAGTGGGACTGTACAATGAGCAGTTCTTC.

The V and J genes are TRBV7-8 and TRBJ1-6; the D is unclear. The germline V gene has CDR1 SGHVS and CDR2 FQNEAQ. CDR3 length: 13 residues. V was trimmed by 2 bases and J by 10 bases, leaving 9 bases between them. The CDR3 loop is CASSLSRESPLHF. In nucleotides, the CDR3 is TGTGCCAGCAGCTTATCTAGGGAGTCACCCCTCCACTTT.

Ten or more counts support this clonotype. The chain uses TRBV10-3 and TRBJ1-2; D remains unclear. CDR3 length: 16 amino acids. CDR1 ENHRY and CDR2 SYGVKD come from the germline V gene. With 2 bases removed from V and 4 bases from J, the gap between germline ends came to 17 bases. The CDR3 loop reads CAISESRDGLGYGYTF. As DNA, the CDR3 is TGTGCCATCAGTGAGAGCCGGGATGGGCTGGGCTATGGCTACACCTTC.

Comment on this clonotype: A much larger clone lies a single base off, so this may be a read error. The gene calls are TRBV7-2 and TRBJ2-7; D possibly corresponds to TRBD1 (5 bases). The length of the CDR3 is 14 residues. Trimming stripped 5 bases from V and 4 bases from J, with 15 bases between. Germline CDR1 is SGHTA and CDR2 is FQGNSA. The CDR3, as DNA: TGTGCCAGCAGCCAATGGACACGGCCGTACGAGCAGTACTTC. It translates to CASSQWTRPYEQYF.

This clonotype was seen at least ten times. The chain carries TRBV6-2 or TRBV6-3 and TRBJ2-1; TRBD2 matches 7 bases. With V trimmed by 7 bases and J by 0 bases, 6 bases remained unmatched. Per germline, CDR1 MNHEY and CDR2 SVGEGT. The CDR3 consists of 15 residues. DNA for the CDR3: TGTGCCAGCACCCCCTGGGGGGGCTCCTACAATGAGCAGTTCTTC. Amino acid sequence: CASTPWGGSYNEQFF.

This clonotype appeared many times. This rearrangement joins TRBV7-9 to TRBJ1-2; 10 nucleotides match TRBD1. Germline loops: CDR1 SEHNR, CDR2 FQNEAQ (reference sequence). There are 12 residues in the CDR3. The trim removed 5 bases at V and 10 bases at J, leaving 4 bases unmatched. CDR3 sequence (DNA): TGTGCCAGCAGCGACGGACAGGGGGTCTACACCTTC. This gives the protein CASSDGQGVYTF.

This clonotype was observed at least ten times. The chain combines TRBV18 with TRBJ2-1, with 9 bases fitting TRBD2. The CDR3 totals 15 residues. V was clipped by 3 bases and J by 10 bases; unmatched bases: 10. CDR1 and CDR2 from the germline V gene are KGHSH and LQKENI. As DNA, the CDR3 is TGTGCCAGCTCACCCTTAGTTAGCGGGAGTCGGGAGCAGTTCTTC. Translated: CASSPLVSGSREQFF.

This clonotype was seen at least ten times. The chain joins TRBV20-1 to TRBJ1-1; 10 bases fit TRBD1. V shed 6 bases, J shed 5 bases, and the junction held 9 bases outside the gene matches. This CDR3 comprises 14 residues. The germline gives CDR1 DFQATT, CDR2 SNEGSKA (reference sequence). CDR3 loop: CSAEGRTGGTEAFF. CDR3 nucleotide sequence: TGCAGTGCAGAGGGGAGGACAGGGGGAACTGAAGCTTTCTTT.